The 15 T cell receptor beta chains below were found in one sample sequenced in a study of CD8 T cells in Susac syndrome. With random hexamers, 0.5 to 1 ug RNA was reverse transcribed. Via MiXCR, TCRdb re-called the immunoSEQ multiplex PCR reads, giving one row per CDR3 protein. The repertoire holds under 200,000 distinct CDR3 sequences, with roughly 92% as singletons. Source material: CD4+ T cells from PBMCs. The receptor set was obtained from a human donor in good health.

The rearrangement uses TRBV14 and TRBJ2-1, with D hard to call. From germline, CDR1 is SGHDN and CDR2 FVKESK. This CDR3 region has 15 residues. V lost 1 base to trimming and J lost 9 bases, with 16 bases between them. CDR3 loop: CASSQVRVGNGEQFF. In nucleotides, the CDR3 is TGTGCCAGCAGCCAAGTAAGGGTAGGCAATGGTGAGCAGTTCTTC.

This chain joins TRBV28 and TRBJ2-4; D tentatively fits TRBD1 or TRBD2 (5 bases each). Germline V CDR1 and CDR2: MDHEN, SYDVKM. The CDR3 consists of 15 residues. Trimming took 5 bases from V and 9 from J, leaving 20 bases between them. CDR3 coding DNA: TGTGCCAGCAGTCGCCGTGGGGGAACAACGGTCATTCAGTACTTC. Protein sequence: CASSRRGGTTVIQYF.

This chain connects TRBV11-2 to TRBJ2-1; perhaps TRBD2 as D (5 bases). The CDR3 consists of 16 residues. Germline V gives CDR1 SGHAT, CDR2 FQNNGV. Between the trimmed V and J ends, which lost 1 base and 7 bases, there was a span of 17 bases. DNA for the CDR3: TGTGCCAGCAGCTTAGCTGGCCCTGGACTTTTAAATGAGCAGTTCTTC. Protein product: CASSLAGPGLLNEQFF.

The rearrangement uses TRBV5-1 and TRBJ2-5; D not resolved. CDR1 is SGHRS, CDR2 YFSETQ, per germline. This CDR3 contains 15 residues. V was clipped by 0 bases and J by 4 bases, with 13 bases between them. This CDR3 is CASSLEAPQGETQYF. The CDR3 nucleotides read TGCGCCAGCAGCTTGGAAGCGCCCCAAGGAGAGACCCAGTACTTC. The full variable domain, its missing parts supplied by reference TRBV5-1 and TRBJ2-5, is KAGVTQTPRYLIKTRGQQVTLSCSPISGHRSVSWYQQTPGQGLQFLFEYFSETQRNKGNFPGRFSGRQFSNSRSEMNVSTLELGDSALYLCASSLEAPQGETQYFGPGTRLLVL.

This sequence joins TRBV14 and TRBJ1-4, with D uncertain. The CDR3 loop spans 17 amino acids. Germline values: CDR1 SGHDN, CDR2 FVKESK. V was shortened by 0 bases and J by 7 bases, with 18 bases between the two germline ends. CDR3 in DNA: TGTGCCAGCAGCCAAGATCTTGGGCAGCCCCGGGGTGAAAAACTGTTTTTT. Translation: CASSQDLGQPRGEKLFF.

This clonotype was seen a single time. This chain joins TRBV6-1 and TRBJ2-5; 10 bases line up with TRBD2. The CDR3 is 18 amino acids. CDR1 and CDR2 (germline): MNHNS, SASEGT. The junction had 20 bases not matched to a gene; V was cut back by 8 bases and J by 5 bases. CDR3 sequence: CASSQSRLGLAGVETQYF. CDR3 in DNA: TGTGCCAGCTCTCAGTCCAGGCTGGGCCTAGCGGGGGTTGAGACCCAGTACTTC.

The chain has TRBV5-6 and TRBJ2-2; D gene uncertain. The CDR3 is 15 residues long. In germline, CDR1 is SGHDT, CDR2 YYEEEE. Trimming pared 0 bases from V and 2 bases from J, leaving 8 bases between. In DNA, the CDR3 is TGTGCCAGCAGCTTGGGAACAGCCAACACCGGGGAGCTGTTTTTT. This encodes CASSLGTANTGELFF.

This chain links TRBV4-2 with TRBJ2-3; unclear D gene. CDR1 is LGHNA and CDR2 is YNFKEQ in the germline V gene. V gave up 1 base and J gave up 0 bases, with 14 bases separating them. The CDR3 consists of 17 residues. In nucleotides, the CDR3 is TGTGCCAGCAGCCAAGGGGCTATGACGGCGAGCACAGATACGCAGTATTTT. Its protein product is CASSQGAMTASTDTQYF.

The rearrangement links TRBV24-1 to TRBJ1-3; 7 bases fit TRBD1. Germline trimming cut 3 bases from V and 2 bases from J; bases unmatched to any gene: 6. The CDR3 consists of 16 residues. Germline V CDR1 and CDR2: KGHDR, SFDVKD. CDR3 in amino acids: CATSDRQGGPGNTIYF. The CDR3 DNA reads TGTGCCACCAGTGATCGTCAGGGGGGACCTGGAAACACCATATATTTT.

The gene calls are TRBV9 and TRBJ1-1; D is undetermined. The germline V gene has CDR1 SGDLS and CDR2 YYNGEE. There are 13 residues in the CDR3. V was clipped by 2 bases and J by 5 bases, with 10 bases between them. CDR3 protein: CASSVKGSTEAFF. In DNA form, the CDR3 reads TGTGCCAGCAGCGTCAAGGGTAGTACTGAAGCTTTCTTT.

The chain joins TRBV19 to TRBJ2-6; D is possibly TRBD2 (5 bases). The CDR3 length is 16 residues. Deletions cut 3 bases from V and 0 bases from J, with 9 bases between. Germline V gene data show CDR1 as LNHDA and CDR2 as SQIVND (reference sequence). This CDR3 is CASSIWAGSGANVLTF. DNA of the CDR3: TGTGCCAGTAGTATTTGGGCGGGCTCTGGGGCCAACGTCCTGACTTTC.

This sequence joins TRBV20-1 and TRBJ2-3, with 10 bases lining up with TRBD2. This CDR3 has 15 amino acids. With 6 bases clipped from V and 6 bases from J, the junction kept 12 bases outside the gene matches. Germline V gives CDR1 DFQATT, CDR2 SNEGSKA (reference sequence). The chain's CDR3 is CSAAGGLAGVDTQYF. The CDR3 coding sequence is TGCAGTGCCGCCGGGGGGCTAGCGGGGGTGGATACGCAGTATTTT.

The chain joins TRBV5-1 to TRBJ1-1; 7 positions match TRBD1. CDR1 is SGHRS, CDR2 YFSETQ, per germline. Germline trimming cut 2 bases from V and 1 base from J; bases unmatched to any gene: 2. The CDR3 length is 14 residues. CDR3 bases: TGCGCCAGCAGCTTTAGGGGGCCGAACACTGAAGCTTTCTTT. The encoded protein is CASSFRGPNTEAFF.

The chain recombines TRBV6-5 with TRBJ2-5; a possible D gene is TRBD2 (5 bases). Trimming left V 2 bases short and J 5 bases short, with 12 bases between. CDR1 and CDR2 (germline): MNHEY, SVGAGI. The CDR3 runs to 14 residues. This CDR3 reads CASSYAGPGETQYF. In DNA, the CDR3 is TGTGCCAGCAGTTACGCAGGCCCGGGGGAGACCCAGTACTTC.

This chain links TRBV19 with TRBJ1-2; D call uncertain. Germline V gene sequence: CDR1 LNHDA, CDR2 SQIVND (reference sequence). CDR3 length equals 12 residues. V lost 6 bases and J 0 bases, leaving 5 bases between the germline ends. CDR3 nucleotides: TGTGCCAGTAGGATGACTAACTATGGCTACACCTTC. It is translated as CASRMTNYGYTF.